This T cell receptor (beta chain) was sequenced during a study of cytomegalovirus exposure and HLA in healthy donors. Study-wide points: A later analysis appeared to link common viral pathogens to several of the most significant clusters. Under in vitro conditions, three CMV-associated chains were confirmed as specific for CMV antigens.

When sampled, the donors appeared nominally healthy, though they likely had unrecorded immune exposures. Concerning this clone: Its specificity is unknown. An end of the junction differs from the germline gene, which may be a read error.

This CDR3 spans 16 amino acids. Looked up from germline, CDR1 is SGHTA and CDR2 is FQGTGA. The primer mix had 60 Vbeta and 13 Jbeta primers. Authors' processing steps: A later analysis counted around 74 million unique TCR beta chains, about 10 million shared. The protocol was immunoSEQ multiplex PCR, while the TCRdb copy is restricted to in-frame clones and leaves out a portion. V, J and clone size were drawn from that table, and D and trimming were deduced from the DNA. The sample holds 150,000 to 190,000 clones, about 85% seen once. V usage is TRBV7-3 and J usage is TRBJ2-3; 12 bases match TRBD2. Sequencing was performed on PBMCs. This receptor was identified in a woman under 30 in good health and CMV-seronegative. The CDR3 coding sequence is TGTTCCAGCAGCCAAGGACTAGCGGGGATAACAGATACGCAGTATTTT. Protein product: CSSSQGLAGITDTQYF.